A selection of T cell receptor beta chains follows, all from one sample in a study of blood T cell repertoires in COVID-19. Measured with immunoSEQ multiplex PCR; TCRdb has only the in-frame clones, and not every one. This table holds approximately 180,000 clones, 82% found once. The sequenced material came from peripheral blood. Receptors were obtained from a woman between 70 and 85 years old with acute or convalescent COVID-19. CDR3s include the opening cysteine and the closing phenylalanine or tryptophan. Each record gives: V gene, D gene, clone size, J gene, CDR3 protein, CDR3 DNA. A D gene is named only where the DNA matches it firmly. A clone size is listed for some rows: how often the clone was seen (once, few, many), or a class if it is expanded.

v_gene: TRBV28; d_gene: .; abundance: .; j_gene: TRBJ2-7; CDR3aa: CASSFRGPTYEQYF; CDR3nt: TGTGCCAGCAGTTTCAGGGGCCCAACCTACGAGCAGTACTTC
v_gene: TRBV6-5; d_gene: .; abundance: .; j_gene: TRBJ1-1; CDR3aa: CASIDPGLYEAFF; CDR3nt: TGTGCCAGCATAGATCCAGGGTTGTATGAAGCTTTCTTT
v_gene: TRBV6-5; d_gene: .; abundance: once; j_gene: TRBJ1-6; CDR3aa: CASTRRGSPLHF; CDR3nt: TGTGCCAGCACCCGAAGGGGTTCACCCCTCCACTTT
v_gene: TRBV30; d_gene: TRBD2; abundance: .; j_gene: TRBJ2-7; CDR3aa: CAWSRGSVYEQYF; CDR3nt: TGTGCCTGGAGCCGCGGGAGTGTGTACGAGCAGTACTTC
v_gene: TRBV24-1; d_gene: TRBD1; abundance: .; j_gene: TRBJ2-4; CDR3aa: CATSDTGTGNIQYF; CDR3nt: TGTGCCACCAGTGATACCGGGACAGGGAACATTCAGTACTTC
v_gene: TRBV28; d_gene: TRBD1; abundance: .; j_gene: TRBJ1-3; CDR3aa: CASGDRGSGNTIYF; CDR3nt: TGTGCCAGCGGAGACAGGGGGTCAGGAAACACCATATATTTT
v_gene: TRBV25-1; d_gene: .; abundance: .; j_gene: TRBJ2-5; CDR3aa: CASRAPGKGETQYF; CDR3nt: TGTGCCAGCAGGGCCCCAGGGAAAGGGGAGACCCAGTACTTC
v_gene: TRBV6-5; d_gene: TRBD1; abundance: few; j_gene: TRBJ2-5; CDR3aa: CASSPGQGETQYF; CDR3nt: TGTGCCAGCAGTCCCGGACAGGGGGAGACCCAGTACTTC
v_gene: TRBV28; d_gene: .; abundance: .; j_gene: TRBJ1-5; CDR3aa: CASGDRPQHF; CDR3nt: TGTGCCAGCGGAGATCGGCCCCAGCATTTT
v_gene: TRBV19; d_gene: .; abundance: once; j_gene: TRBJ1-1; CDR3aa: CASSIEGRQNTEAFF; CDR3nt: TGTGCCAGTAGTATAGAGGGCAGGCAGAACACTGAAGCTTTCTTT
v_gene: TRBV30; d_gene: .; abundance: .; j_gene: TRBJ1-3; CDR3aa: CAWSPTSSGNTIYF; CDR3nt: TGTGCCTGGAGTCCCACTAGCTCTGGAAACACCATATATTTT
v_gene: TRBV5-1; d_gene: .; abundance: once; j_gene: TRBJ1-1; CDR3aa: CASSLTMRNTEAFF; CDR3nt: TGCGCCAGCAGCCTAACCATGAGGAACACTGAAGCTTTCTTT
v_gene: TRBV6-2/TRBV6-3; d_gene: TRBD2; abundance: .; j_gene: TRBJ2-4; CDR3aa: CASSFHLSGNAKNIQYF; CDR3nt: TGTGCCAGCAGCTTTCACCTAAGCGGGAATGCCAAAAACATTCAGTACTTC
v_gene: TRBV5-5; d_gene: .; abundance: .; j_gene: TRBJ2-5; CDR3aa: CASSRGGGGQETQYF; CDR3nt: TGTGCCAGCAGCCGCGGCGGGGGCGGGCAAGAGACCCAGTACTTC
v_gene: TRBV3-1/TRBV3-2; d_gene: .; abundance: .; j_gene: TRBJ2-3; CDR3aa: CASSQVPSDTDTQYF; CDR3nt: TGTGCCAGCAGCCAAGTCCCTAGCGACACAGATACGCAGTATTTT
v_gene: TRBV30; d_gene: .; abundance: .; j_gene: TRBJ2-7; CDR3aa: CAWSYLGAFYEQYF; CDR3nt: TGTGCCTGGAGTTATTTGGGGGCTTTCTACGAGCAGTACTTC
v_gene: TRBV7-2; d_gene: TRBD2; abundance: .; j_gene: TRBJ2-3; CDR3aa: CASSLAPAGGNTDTQYF; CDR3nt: TGTGCCAGCAGCTTAGCGCCTGCGGGAGGGAACACAGATACGCAGTATTTT
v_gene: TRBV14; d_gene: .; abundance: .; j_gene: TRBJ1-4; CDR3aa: CASSRSSDFLGIFRFF; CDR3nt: TGTGCCAGCAGCCGCTCTTCGGACTTCCTTGGAATCTTTCGGTTTTTT
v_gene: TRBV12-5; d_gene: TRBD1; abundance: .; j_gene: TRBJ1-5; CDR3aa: CASGLPRTGYGKSNQPQHF; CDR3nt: TGTGCTAGTGGTTTGCCTCGGACAGGATATGGTAAGAGCAATCAGCCCCAGCATTTT
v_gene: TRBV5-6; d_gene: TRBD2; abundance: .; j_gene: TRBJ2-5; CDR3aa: CASSPRLAGGQETQYF; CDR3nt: TGTGCCAGCAGCCCGCGACTAGCGGGGGGCCAAGAGACCCAGTACTTC
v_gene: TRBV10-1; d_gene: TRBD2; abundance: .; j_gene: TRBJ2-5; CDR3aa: CASSESAGVQETQYF; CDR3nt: TGCGCCAGCAGTGAGTCAGCGGGAGTCCAGGAGACCCAGTACTTC
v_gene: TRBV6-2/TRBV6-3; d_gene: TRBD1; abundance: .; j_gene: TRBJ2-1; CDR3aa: CASSKQKNIFRDRLLNEQFF; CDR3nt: TGTGCCAGCAGTAAGCAAAAAAATATATTCCGGGACAGGTTGCTCAATGAGCAGTTCTTC
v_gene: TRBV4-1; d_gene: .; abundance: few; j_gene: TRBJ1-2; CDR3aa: CASSGRQVYGGYTF; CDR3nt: TGCGCCAGCAGCGGAAGACAGGTATACGGTGGCTACACCTTC
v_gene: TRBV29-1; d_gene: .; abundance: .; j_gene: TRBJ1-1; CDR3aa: CSAANRASDTEAFF; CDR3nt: TGCAGCGCAGCTAACAGGGCTTCTGACACTGAAGCTTTCTTT
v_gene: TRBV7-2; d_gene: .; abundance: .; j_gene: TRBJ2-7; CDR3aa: CASSRTGDREQYF; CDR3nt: TGTGCCAGCAGCCGCACAGGAGATCGCGAGCAGTACTTC